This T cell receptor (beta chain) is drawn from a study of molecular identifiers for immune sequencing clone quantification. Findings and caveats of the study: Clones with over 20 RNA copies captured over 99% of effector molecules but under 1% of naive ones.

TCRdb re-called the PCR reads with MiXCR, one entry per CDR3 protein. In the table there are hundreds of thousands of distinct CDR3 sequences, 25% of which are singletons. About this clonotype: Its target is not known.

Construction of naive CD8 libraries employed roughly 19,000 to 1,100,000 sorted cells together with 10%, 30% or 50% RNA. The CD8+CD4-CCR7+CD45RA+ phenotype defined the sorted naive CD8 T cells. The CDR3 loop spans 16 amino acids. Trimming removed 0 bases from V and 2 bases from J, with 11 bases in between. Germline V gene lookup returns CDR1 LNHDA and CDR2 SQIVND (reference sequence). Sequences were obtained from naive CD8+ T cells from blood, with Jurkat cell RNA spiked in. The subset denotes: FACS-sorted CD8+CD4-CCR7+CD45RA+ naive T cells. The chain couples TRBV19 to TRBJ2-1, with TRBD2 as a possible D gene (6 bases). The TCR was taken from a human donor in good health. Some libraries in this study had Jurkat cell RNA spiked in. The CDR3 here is CASSIDGGVAYNEQFF. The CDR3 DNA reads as TGTGCCAGTAGTATAGACGGAGGGGTTGCCTACAATGAGCAGTTCTTC.